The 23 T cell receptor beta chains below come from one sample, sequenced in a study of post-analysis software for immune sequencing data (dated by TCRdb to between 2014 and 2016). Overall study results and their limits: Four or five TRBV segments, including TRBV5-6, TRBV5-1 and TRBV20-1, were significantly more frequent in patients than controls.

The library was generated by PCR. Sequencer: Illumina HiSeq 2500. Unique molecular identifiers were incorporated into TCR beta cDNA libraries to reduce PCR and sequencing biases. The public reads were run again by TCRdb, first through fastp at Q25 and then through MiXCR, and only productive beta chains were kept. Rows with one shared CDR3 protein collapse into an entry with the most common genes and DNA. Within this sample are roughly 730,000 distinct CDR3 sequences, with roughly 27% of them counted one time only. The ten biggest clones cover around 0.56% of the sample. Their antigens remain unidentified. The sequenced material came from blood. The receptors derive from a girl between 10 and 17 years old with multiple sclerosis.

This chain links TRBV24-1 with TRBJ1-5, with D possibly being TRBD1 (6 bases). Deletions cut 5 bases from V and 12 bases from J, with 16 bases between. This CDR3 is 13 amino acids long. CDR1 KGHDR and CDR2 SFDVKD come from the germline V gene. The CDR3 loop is CATSALGQGIQHF. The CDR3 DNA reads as TGTGCCACCAGTGCCCTGGGACAAGGAATCCAGCATTTT.

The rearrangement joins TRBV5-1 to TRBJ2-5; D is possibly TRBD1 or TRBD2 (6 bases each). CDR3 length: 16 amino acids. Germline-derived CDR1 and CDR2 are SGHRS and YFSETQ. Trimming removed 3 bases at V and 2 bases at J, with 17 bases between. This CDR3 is CASSSGGQRPQETQYF. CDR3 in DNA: TGCGCCAGCAGCTCTGGGGGGCAGAGACCTCAAGAGACCCAGTACTTC.

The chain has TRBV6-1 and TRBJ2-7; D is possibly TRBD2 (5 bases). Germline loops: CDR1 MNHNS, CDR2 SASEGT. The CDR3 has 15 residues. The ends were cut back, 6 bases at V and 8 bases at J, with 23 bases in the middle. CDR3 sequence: CASRRPFETEEKQYF. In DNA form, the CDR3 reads TGTGCCAGCAGGCGCCCCTTTGAGACGGAGGAAAAGCAGTACTTC.

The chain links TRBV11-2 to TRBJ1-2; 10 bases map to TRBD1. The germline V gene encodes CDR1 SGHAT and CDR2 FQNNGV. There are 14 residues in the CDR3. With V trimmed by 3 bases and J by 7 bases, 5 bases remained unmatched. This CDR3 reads CASSLAGQGSGYTF. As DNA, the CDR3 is TGTGCCAGCAGCTTGGCGGGACAGGGGTCTGGCTACACCTTC.

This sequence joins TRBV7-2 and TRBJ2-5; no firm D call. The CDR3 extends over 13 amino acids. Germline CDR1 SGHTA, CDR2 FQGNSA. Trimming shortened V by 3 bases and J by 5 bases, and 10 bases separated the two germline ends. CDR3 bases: TGTGCCAGCAGCTTTTCCCGGGTGGAGACCCAGTACTTC. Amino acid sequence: CASSFSRVETQYF.

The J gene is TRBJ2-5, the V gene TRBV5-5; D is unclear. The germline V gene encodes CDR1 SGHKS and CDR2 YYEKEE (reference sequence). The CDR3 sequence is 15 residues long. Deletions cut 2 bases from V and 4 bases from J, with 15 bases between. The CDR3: CASSFGRRGGETQYF. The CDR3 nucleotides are TGTGCCAGCAGCTTTGGTAGGCGTGGCGGAGAGACCCAGTACTTC.

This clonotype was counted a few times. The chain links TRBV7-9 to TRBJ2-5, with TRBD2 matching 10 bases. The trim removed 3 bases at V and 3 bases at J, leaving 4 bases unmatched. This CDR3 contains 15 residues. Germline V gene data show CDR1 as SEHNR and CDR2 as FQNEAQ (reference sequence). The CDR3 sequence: CASSFPTSGEETQYF. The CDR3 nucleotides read TGTGCCAGCAGCTTCCCTACTAGCGGGGAAGAGACCCAGTACTTC.

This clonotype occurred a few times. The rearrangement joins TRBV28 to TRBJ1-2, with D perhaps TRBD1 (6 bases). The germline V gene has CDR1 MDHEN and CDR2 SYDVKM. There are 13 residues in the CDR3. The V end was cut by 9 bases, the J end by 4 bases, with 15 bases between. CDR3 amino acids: CARSEPGVYGYTF. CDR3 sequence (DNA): TGTGCCAGAAGCGAGCCAGGGGTCTATGGCTACACCTTC.

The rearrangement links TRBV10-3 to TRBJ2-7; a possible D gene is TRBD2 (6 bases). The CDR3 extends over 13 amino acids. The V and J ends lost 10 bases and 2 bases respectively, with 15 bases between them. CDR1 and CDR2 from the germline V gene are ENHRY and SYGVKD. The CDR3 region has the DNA TGTGCCACTACGGGAGTGGGGGCCTACGAGCAGTACTTC. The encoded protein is CATTGVGAYEQYF.

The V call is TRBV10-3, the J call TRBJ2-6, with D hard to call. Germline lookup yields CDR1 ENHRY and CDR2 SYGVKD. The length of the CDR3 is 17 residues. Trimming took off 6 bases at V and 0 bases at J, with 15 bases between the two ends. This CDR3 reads CAISLTDGRSGANVLTF. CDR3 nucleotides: TGTGCCATCAGCCTAACCGACGGACGCTCTGGGGCCAACGTCCTGACTTTC.

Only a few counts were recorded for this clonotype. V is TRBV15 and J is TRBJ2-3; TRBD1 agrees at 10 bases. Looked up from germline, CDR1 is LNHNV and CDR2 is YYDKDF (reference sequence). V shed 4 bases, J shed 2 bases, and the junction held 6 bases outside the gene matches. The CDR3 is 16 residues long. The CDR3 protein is CATSTRDRGYTDTQYF. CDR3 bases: TGTGCCACCAGCACCCGGGACAGGGGTTACACAGATACGCAGTATTTT.

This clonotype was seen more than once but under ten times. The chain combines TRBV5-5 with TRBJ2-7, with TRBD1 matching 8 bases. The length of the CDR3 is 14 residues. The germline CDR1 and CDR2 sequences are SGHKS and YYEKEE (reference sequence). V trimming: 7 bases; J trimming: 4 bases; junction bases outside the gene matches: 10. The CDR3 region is CASAGGRGLYEQYF. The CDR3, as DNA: TGTGCCAGCGCCGGCGGCAGGGGGCTATACGAGCAGTACTTC.

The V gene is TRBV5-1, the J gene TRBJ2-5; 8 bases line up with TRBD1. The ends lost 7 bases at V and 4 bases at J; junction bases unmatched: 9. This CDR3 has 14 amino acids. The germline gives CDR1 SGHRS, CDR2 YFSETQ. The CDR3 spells CASDSLTGVETQYF. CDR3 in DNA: TGCGCCAGCGACTCACTGACAGGGGTAGAGACCCAGTACTTC.

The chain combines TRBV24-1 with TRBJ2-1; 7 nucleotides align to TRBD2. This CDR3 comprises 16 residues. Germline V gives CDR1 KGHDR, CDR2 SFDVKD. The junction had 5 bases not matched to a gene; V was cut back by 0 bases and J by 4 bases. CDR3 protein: CATSDLSSGTYNEQFF. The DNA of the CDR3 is TGTGCCACCAGTGATTTGTCCAGCGGGACGTACAATGAGCAGTTCTTC.

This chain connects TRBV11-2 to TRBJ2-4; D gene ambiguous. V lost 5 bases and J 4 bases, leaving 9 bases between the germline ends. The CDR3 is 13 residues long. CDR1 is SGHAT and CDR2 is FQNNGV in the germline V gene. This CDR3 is CASSVNMKNIQYF. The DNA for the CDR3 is TGTGCCAGCAGCGTCAACATGAAAAACATTCAGTACTTC.

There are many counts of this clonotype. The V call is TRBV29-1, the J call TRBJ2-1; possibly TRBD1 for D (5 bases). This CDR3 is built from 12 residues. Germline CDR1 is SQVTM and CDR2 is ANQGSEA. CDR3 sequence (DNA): TGCATCACTAAATCAGGGTACAATGAGCAGTTCTTC. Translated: CITKSGYNEQFF.

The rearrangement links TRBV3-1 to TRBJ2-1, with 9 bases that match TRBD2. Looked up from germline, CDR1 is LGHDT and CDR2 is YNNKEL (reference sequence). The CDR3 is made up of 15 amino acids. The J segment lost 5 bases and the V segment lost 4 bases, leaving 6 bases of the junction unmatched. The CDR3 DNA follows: TGTGCCAGCAGCCCGAGCGGGGGGAACCACAATGAGCAGTTCTTC. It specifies CASSPSGGNHNEQFF.

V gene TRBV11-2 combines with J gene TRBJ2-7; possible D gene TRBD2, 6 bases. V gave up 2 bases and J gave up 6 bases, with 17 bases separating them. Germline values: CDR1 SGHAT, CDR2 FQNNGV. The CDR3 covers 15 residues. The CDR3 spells CASSLQNSGVFEQYF. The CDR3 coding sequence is TGTGCCAGCAGCTTACAAAACTCGGGGGTTTTCGAGCAGTACTTC.

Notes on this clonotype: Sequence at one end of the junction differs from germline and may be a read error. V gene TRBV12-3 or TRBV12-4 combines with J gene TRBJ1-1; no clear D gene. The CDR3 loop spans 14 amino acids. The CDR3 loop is CASSPRGGNTGAFF. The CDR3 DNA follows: TGTGCCAGCAGTCCGCGTGGAGGGAACACTGGAGCTTTCTTT.

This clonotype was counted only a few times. CDR3 nucleotide sequence: TGTGCCAGCAGCTTAGAACAGGCGTACTATGGCTACACCTTC. This codes for CASSLEQAYYGYTF. V gene TRBV7-8 combines with J gene TRBJ1-2, with TRBD1 as a possible D gene (5 bases). The CDR3 totals 14 residues. V was cut by 1 base and J by 3 bases, with 9 bases left in between. CDR1 is SGHVS and CDR2 is FQNEAQ in the germline V gene.

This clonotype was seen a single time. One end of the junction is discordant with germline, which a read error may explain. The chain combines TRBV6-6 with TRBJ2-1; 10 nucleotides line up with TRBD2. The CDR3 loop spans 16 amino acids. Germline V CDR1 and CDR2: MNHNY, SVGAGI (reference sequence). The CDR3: CASRNSGGAAVNGQFF. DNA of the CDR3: TGTGCCAGCAGAAACAGCGGGGGGGCCGCAGTAAATGGGCAGTTCTTC.

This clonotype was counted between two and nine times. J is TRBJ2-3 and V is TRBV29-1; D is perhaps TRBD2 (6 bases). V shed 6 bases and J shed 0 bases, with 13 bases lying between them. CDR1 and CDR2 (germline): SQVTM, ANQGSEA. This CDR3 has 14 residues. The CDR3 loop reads CSVLGLPSTDTQYF. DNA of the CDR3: TGCAGCGTCCTCGGACTACCTAGCACAGATACGCAGTATTTT.

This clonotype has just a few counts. CDR3 in DNA: TGCAGTGCTAGACCTCGACTAGCGGACACCTACAATGAGCAGTTCTTC. It yields the protein CSARPRLADTYNEQFF. This rearrangement joins TRBV20-1 to TRBJ2-1; the match to TRBD2 covers 9 bases. CDR3 length: 16 residues. CDR1 DFQATT and CDR2 SNEGSKA come from the germline V gene (reference sequence). The V and J ends lost 2 bases and 2 bases, in that order; junction bases with no gene match: 7.